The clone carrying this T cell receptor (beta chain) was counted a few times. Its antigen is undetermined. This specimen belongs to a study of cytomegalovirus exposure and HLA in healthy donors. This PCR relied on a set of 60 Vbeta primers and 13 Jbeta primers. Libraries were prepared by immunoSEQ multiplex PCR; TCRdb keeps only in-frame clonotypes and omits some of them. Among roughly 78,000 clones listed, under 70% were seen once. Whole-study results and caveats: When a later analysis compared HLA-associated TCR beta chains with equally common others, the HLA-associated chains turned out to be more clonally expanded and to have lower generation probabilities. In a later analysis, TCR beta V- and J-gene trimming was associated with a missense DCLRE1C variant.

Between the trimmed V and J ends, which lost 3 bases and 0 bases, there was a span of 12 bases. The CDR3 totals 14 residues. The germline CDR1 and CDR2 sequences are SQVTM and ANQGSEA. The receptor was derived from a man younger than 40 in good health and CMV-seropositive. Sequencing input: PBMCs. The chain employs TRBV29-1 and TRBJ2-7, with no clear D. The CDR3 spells CSVELSVSSYEQYF. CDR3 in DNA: TGCAGCGTTGAGCTCTCGGTAAGCTCCTACGAGCAGTACTTC.